The rows below give T cell receptor beta chains drawn from one sample of a study of identical twins. TCRdb ran MiXCR on the 5' RACE reads and lists one entry per CDR3 protein. The repertoire includes 270,000 or so distinct CDR3 sequences, about 8% of them detected once, and 2.5% to 3.5% sits in the top ten. These data also formed part of another study, on yellow fever vaccine responses in identical twins.

Input material: CD8+ T cells sorted from blood. The receptors originated from a woman aged 18-30 years in good health. Each CDR3 is given with its conserved first and last residue. Each record gives: D gene, V gene, J gene, clone size, CDR3 protein, CDR3 DNA. A D gene is named only where the DNA matches it firmly. Size is stated for part of the rows, as once, few or many counts, or as a class when the clone is expanded.

>TRBD2|TRBV20-1|TRBJ2-1|few
CSARAQPLANEQFF
TGCAGTGCTAGGGCCCAACCACTAGCGAATGAGCAGTTCTTC
>TRBD2|TRBV7-9|TRBJ2-3|many
CASSRLAESSTDTQYF
TGTGCCAGCAGCCGCCTAGCGGAGTCTAGCACAGATACGCAGTATTTT
>NA|TRBV20-1|TRBJ2-7|NA
CSARPISSYEQYF
TGCAGTGCTAGACCAATCAGCAGCTACGAGCAGTACTTC
>NA|TRBV20-1|TRBJ2-7|many
CSASGAVRSYEQYF
TGCAGTGCTAGCGGGGCAGTCCGCTCCTACGAGCAGTACTTC
>TRBD2|TRBV12-3/TRBV12-4|TRBJ2-7|many
CASSPGTSGAYEQYF
TGTGCCAGCAGTCCAGGGACTAGCGGTGCCTACGAGCAGTACTTC
>NA|TRBV15|TRBJ2-7|NA
CATSSQGEYEQYF
TGTGCCACCAGCAGCCAAGGGGAGTACGAGCAGTACTTC
>TRBD2|TRBV9|TRBJ2-7|NA
CASSVAQTSDEQYF
TGTGCCAGCAGCGTAGCTCAGACTAGCGACGAGCAGTACTTC
>NA|TRBV28|TRBJ1-1|many
CASSFQGWGTEAFF
TGTGCCAGCAGTTTCCAGGGTTGGGGAACTGAAGCTTTCTTT
>TRBD2|TRBV20-1|TRBJ2-1|NA
CSARERTSGYNEQFF
TGCAGTGCTAGGGAGAGGACTAGCGGTTACAATGAGCAGTTCTTC
>NA|TRBV2|TRBJ2-1|many
CASRGSYNEQFF
TGTGCCAGCAGGGGCTCCTACAATGAGCAGTTCTTC
>TRBD2|TRBV27|TRBJ2-3|many
CASRTSGSTDTQYF
TGTGCCAGCAGGACTAGCGGGAGCACAGATACGCAGTATTTT
>TRBD1|TRBV12-3/TRBV12-4|TRBJ1-2|many
CASSSTGGDGYTF
TGTGCCAGCAGTTCGACAGGGGGCGATGGCTACACCTTC
>NA|TRBV6-4|TRBJ2-3|NA
CASSDGRADTQYF
TGTGCCAGCAGTGACGGCAGGGCGGATACGCAGTATTTT
>TRBD2|TRBV7-2|TRBJ2-3|many
CASSLEGLAGKNTQYF
TGTGCCAGCAGCTTAGAAGGGCTAGCGGGGAAGAATACGCAGTATTTT
>TRBD2|TRBV7-9|TRBJ2-1|few
CASSLVGPGLDNEQFF
TGTGCCAGCAGCTTAGTTGGGCCGGGACTAGACAATGAGCAGTTCTTC
>TRBD1|TRBV20-1|TRBJ1-4|NA
CSAREWDRGREKLFF
TGCAGTGCTAGAGAATGGGACAGGGGGCGTGAAAAACTGTTTTTT
>TRBD2|TRBV27|TRBJ2-7|few
CASSPNLAGGPNEQYF
TGTGCCAGCAGTCCGAATCTAGCGGGAGGGCCAAACGAGCAGTACTTC
>TRBD1|TRBV15|TRBJ2-7|many
CATSTGQAYEQYF
TGTGCCACCAGTACGGGACAGGCCTACGAGCAGTACTTC
>TRBD2|TRBV20-1|TRBJ2-3|NA
CSATLAGSTDTQYF
TGCAGTGCCACTCTAGCGGGGAGCACAGATACGCAGTATTTT
>TRBD2|TRBV12-3/TRBV12-4|TRBJ2-7|few
CASSLTSGSSHEQYF
TGTGCCAGCAGCCTTACTAGCGGGAGTTCCCACGAGCAGTACTTC
>NA|TRBV7-2|TRBJ2-7|few
CASSFLGFTYEQYF
TGTGCCAGCAGCTTCCTGGGGTTCACCTACGAGCAGTACTTC
>TRBD2|TRBV7-3|TRBJ2-2|NA
CASSLVGGGTGELFF
TGTGCCAGCAGCTTAGTCGGCGGGGGCACCGGGGAGCTGTTTTTT
>TRBD2|TRBV10-3|TRBJ2-7|NA
CAISSGVQEQYF
TGTGCCATCAGTAGCGGGGTGCAGGAGCAGTACTTC
>NA|TRBV28|TRBJ2-3|many
CASSLQAWDTQYF
TGTGCCAGCAGTTTGCAGGCATGGGATACGCAGTATTTT
>TRBD1|TRBV3-1|TRBJ1-5|many
CASSEGADQPQHF
TGTGCCAGCAGCGAGGGGGCGGATCAGCCCCAGCATTTT
>TRBD2|TRBV11-1|TRBJ2-1|NA
CASSLNAPTSGSSYNEQFF
TGTGCCAGCAGCTTAAATGCCCCCACTAGCGGGAGCTCCTACAATGAGCAGTTCTTC
>TRBD1|TRBV6-1|TRBJ2-7|few
CASSINTGTVTYEQYF
TGTGCCAGCAGTATTAATACCGGGACAGTTACTTACGAGCAGTACTTC
>NA|TRBV20-1|TRBJ2-7|few
CSGEGTASYEQYF
TGCAGTGGGGAGGGGACAGCTTCCTACGAGCAGTACTTC
>NA|TRBV7-2|TRBJ2-5|NA
CASSWDWESGQYF
TGTGCCAGCAGCTGGGACTGGGAGAGCGGCCAGTACTTC
>NA|TRBV29-1|TRBJ1-2|NA
CSVEDSVYGYTF
TGCAGCGTTGAAGACTCCGTCTATGGCTACACCTTC
>NA|TRBV7-2|TRBJ2-2|NA
CASSLTYTGELFF
TGTGCCAGCAGCTTGACCTACACCGGGGAGCTGTTTTTT
>NA|TRBV7-9|TRBJ2-3|many
CASSRSGRGPTDTQYF
TGTGCCAGCAGCCGATCGGGACGGGGACCCACAGATACGCAGTATTTT
>TRBD1|TRBV27|TRBJ1-2|NA
CASGDRFNNYGYTF
TGTGCCAGTGGGGACAGATTTAATAACTATGGCTACACCTTC
>NA|TRBV7-2|TRBJ2-7|few
CASSPEAATYEQYF
TGTGCCAGCAGCCCTGAAGCGGCCACCTACGAGCAGTACTTC
>TRBD2|TRBV3-1|TRBJ2-5|NA
CARSLSDEREWVGGETQYF
TGTGCCCGCAGTTTATCGGATGAGCGGGAGTGGGTGGGAGGAGAGACCCAGTACTTC
>TRBD2|TRBV10-3|TRBJ2-3|NA
CAIRDLAGGPDTQYF
TGTGCCATCAGGGACTTGGCGGGAGGGCCGGATACGCAGTATTTT
>NA|TRBV4-3|TRBJ1-3|few
CASSHSFRSGNTIYF
TGCGCCAGCAGCCATAGCTTCCGATCTGGAAACACCATATATTTT
>TRBD1|TRBV3-1|TRBJ1-1|few
CASSSPGTGVTEAFF
TGTGCCAGCAGCTCACCCGGGACAGGGGTCACTGAAGCTTTCTTT
>TRBD2|TRBV11-2|TRBJ2-1|NA
CASSSSKGGGYNEQFF
TGTGCCAGCAGCTCCTCGAAGGGCGGGGGGTACAATGAGCAGTTCTTC
>TRBD1|TRBV28|TRBJ2-2|few
CASSLPHDRVNDGELFF
TGTGCCAGCAGTTTACCCCACGACAGGGTGAATGACGGGGAGCTGTTTTTT
>TRBD2|TRBV27|TRBJ2-3|NA
CASSPTSGGMRGTQYF
TGTGCCAGCAGTCCGACTAGCGGGGGGATGAGGGGAACGCAGTATTTT
>NA|TRBV5-1|TRBJ2-2|NA
CASSWEANTGELFF
TGCGCCAGCAGCTGGGAGGCGAACACCGGGGAGCTGTTTTTT
>TRBD1|TRBV6-2/TRBV6-3|TRBJ2-3|NA
CASSYWDRMVF
TGTGCCAGCAGTTACTGGGACAGGATGGTTTTT
>NA|TRBV10-3|TRBJ2-7|many
CAISDLERSYEQYF
TGTGCCATCAGTGACTTGGAGAGGTCCTACGAGCAGTACTTC
>NA|TRBV27|TRBJ1-2|few
CASSLYGGGGYTF
TGTGCCAGCAGTTTATATGGGGGAGGTGGCTACACCTTC
>NA|TRBV7-6|TRBJ2-2|NA
CASSLGQGSGELFF
TGTGCCAGCAGCTTAGGGCAGGGGTCCGGGGAGCTGTTTTTT
>TRBD2|TRBV3-1|TRBJ2-1|many
CASRLTSGSVYNEQFF
TGTGCCAGCAGGTTGACTAGCGGGTCTGTTTACAATGAGCAGTTCTTC
>TRBD2|TRBV28|TRBJ2-1|many
CASSLIAGGLSEQFF
TGTGCCAGCAGTTTAATAGCGGGGGGGCTGAGTGAGCAGTTCTTC
>TRBD1|TRBV6-5|TRBJ1-4|NA
CASSRSDRPTTNEKLFF
TGTGCCAGCAGTCGCTCGGACAGGCCAACAACTAATGAAAAACTGTTTTTT
>TRBD2|TRBV20-1|TRBJ2-1|NA
CSARVRKLLAGGPYNEQFF
TGCAGTGCTAGAGTCCGGAAGCTACTAGCGGGAGGTCCTTACAATGAGCAGTTCTTC
>NA|TRBV7-6|TRBJ1-3|many
CASSPVAVGKPSGNTIYF
TGTGCCAGCAGCCCAGTTGCGGTCGGAAAGCCCTCTGGAAACACCATATATTTT
>TRBD2|TRBV7-6|TRBJ2-1|NA
CASSSLAAYNEQFF
TGTGCCAGCAGCTCACTAGCGGCTTACAATGAGCAGTTCTTC
>NA|TRBV15|TRBJ1-1|many
CATSRDETEAFF
TGTGCCACCAGCAGAGATGAAACTGAAGCTTTCTTT